This T cell receptor (beta chain) was profiled in a study of blood T cell repertoires in COVID-19. Study-wide context: Acute-phase and convalescent COVID-19 samples originated in the United States, Italy and Spain. The analysed material was cDNA or gDNA that came from T cells, B-cell-depleted T cells, or PBMCs.

Authors' analysis steps: The assay estimated nucleated cells by amplifying reference gene primers. The repertoire was sequenced with immunoSEQ multiplex PCR; TCRdb's copy has only in-frame clones and lacks some. V, J and clone size derive from that table, while D and trimming were established from the DNA sequence. The table records about 80,000 clones, approximately 85% of them present only once. The CDR3 is 20 residues long. The V gene lost 0 bases and the J gene lost 1 base, with 22 bases spanning the gap. CDR1 and CDR2 (germline): MGHRA, YSYEKL. The specimen sequenced was peripheral blood. This chain connects TRBV4-1 to TRBJ2-4; tentative D call: TRBD1 (5 bases). The origin of this receptor is a man aged 50 or older with COVID-19, enrolled during active disease. The CDR3 loop reads CASSQDKGITGLGAKNIQYF. The CDR3 nucleotides read TGCGCCAGCAGCCAAGACAAGGGGATCACAGGCCTGGGGGCCAAAAACATTCAGTACTTC.